The clone carrying this T cell receptor (beta chain) was seen a handful of times. Antigen: not known. The record originates from a study of cytomegalovirus exposure and HLA in healthy donors. The PCR employed 60 Vbeta primers together with 13 Jbeta primers. The protocol was immunoSEQ multiplex PCR, while the TCRdb copy is restricted to in-frame clones and leaves out a portion. This repertoire shows around 90,000 clones, approximately 60% found once; its top ten account for around 5.5%. Study conclusions and caveats: With high specificity and sensitivity, the classifier reportedly diagnosed cytomegalovirus status. One later analysis reportedly identified an Asian-associated ancestry cluster that showed fewer N-insertions than the roughly 670-donor mean.

V was clipped by 3 bases and J by 1 base, with 7 bases between them. Germline V gene data show CDR1 as LNHDA and CDR2 as SQIVND (reference sequence). The CDR3 extends over 13 amino acids. This clonotype was sampled from a woman in her thirties in good health and CMV-seropositive. The V gene is TRBV19, the J gene TRBJ2-7; D is ambiguous. The sample taken for sequencing was PBMCs. The chain's CDR3 is CASSISTSYEQYF. DNA for the CDR3: TGTGCCAGTAGTATCTCAACTTCCTACGAGCAGTACTTC.